Listed below are T cell receptor beta chains from one sample, sequenced in a study of blood T cell repertoires in COVID-19. The table came from immunoSEQ multiplex PCR; TCRdb's copy has only in-frame clones and leaves some out. The table has 200,000 to 300,000 clones, more than 75% seen once. Specimen: peripheral blood. The receptors were sampled from a young woman who had recovered from COVID-19. CDR3s include the opening cysteine and the closing phenylalanine or tryptophan. D genes are given only for firm matches. Not every row has a clone size; where given, it reads once, few, many or a size class.

j_gene,abundance,v_gene,d_gene,CDR3aa,CDR3nt
TRBJ2-1,many,TRBV7-9,TRBD1,CASQTGGRNEQFF,TGTGCCAGCCAGACAGGGGGTCGGAATGAGCAGTTCTTC
TRBJ2-3,.,TRBV6-5,TRBD1,CASSYYGTDFTDTQYF,TGTGCCAGCAGTTACTATGGGACAGACTTCACAGATACGCAGTATTTT
TRBJ1-6,.,TRBV6-5,.,CASRGHRDSPLHF,TGTGCCAGCAGGGGCCACAGGGATTCACCCCTCCACTTT
TRBJ1-5,.,TRBV6-2/TRBV6-3,.,CASSYSLGGLQPQHF,TGTGCCAGCAGTTACTCGCTGGGAGGTTTACAGCCCCAGCATTTT
TRBJ2-1,.,TRBV19,TRBD1,CASRTWDRGTVEQFF,TGTGCCAGTCGAACGTGGGACAGGGGTACAGTTGAGCAGTTCTTC
TRBJ2-7,.,TRBV30,.,CAWSVSHRNYEQYF,TGTGCCTGGAGTGTATCACACCGCAACTACGAGCAGTACTTC
TRBJ1-2,.,TRBV29-1,.,CSEGVLNLSTFNYGYTF,TGCAGCGAAGGGGTCCTCAACCTCTCAACCTTTAACTATGGCTACACCTTC
TRBJ2-7,.,TRBV2,.,CASSDQGLYEQYF,TGTGCCAGCAGTGATCAGGGTCTCTACGAGCAGTACTTC
TRBJ2-2,once,TRBV9,.,CASSASKGRTGELFF,TGTGCCAGCAGCGCTAGCAAGGGAAGGACCGGGGAGCTGTTTTTT
TRBJ2-7,.,TRBV19,.,CASSIVGGTYEQYF,TGTGCCAGTAGTATAGTTGGAGGGACCTACGAGCAGTACTTC
TRBJ2-1,.,TRBV7-2,.,CASSLLAYNEQFF,TGTGCCAGCAGCTTACTAGCCTACAATGAGCAGTTCTTC
TRBJ1-2,.,TRBV5-4,.,CASSLGQYEYGYTF,TGTGCCAGCAGCTTGGGACAGTACGAGTATGGCTACACCTTC
TRBJ1-5,.,TRBV18,TRBD1,CASSPIRRTGRFSNQPQHF,TGTGCCAGCTCACCCATACGGAGGACAGGGAGGTTTAGCAATCAGCCCCAGCATTTT
TRBJ1-6,.,TRBV9,.,CASSVLDSDNSPLHF,TGTGCCAGCAGCGTACTAGACAGCGATAATTCACCCCTCCACTTT
TRBJ1-3,.,TRBV6-5,.,CASSRAGQRNTIYF,TGTGCCAGCAGTCGAGCTGGACAAAGAAACACCATATATTTT
TRBJ2-2,.,TRBV5-6,TRBD2,CASSLVLAGRDTGELFF,TGTGCCAGCAGCTTGGTACTAGCGGGGAGGGACACCGGGGAGCTGTTTTTT
TRBJ1-1,.,TRBV7-2,TRBD1,CASSPPPWDRGRTNTEAFF,TGTGCCAGCAGCCCCCCACCCTGGGACAGGGGCCGTACGAACACTGAAGCTTTCTTT
TRBJ2-1,.,TRBV6-2/TRBV6-3,.,CASSYVQEQFF,TGTGCCAGCAGTTACGTCCAAGAGCAGTTCTTC
TRBJ1-3,.,TRBV7-9,.,CASSLQGFSGNTIYF,TGTGCCAGCAGCTTACAGGGTTTCTCTGGAAACACCATATATTTT
TRBJ1-5,.,TRBV6-5,TRBD1,CASTLGQGEAQPQHF,TGTGCCAGCACCTTAGGACAGGGGGAGGCTCAGCCCCAGCATTTT
TRBJ1-2,.,TRBV2,.,CASSDNGGISGYTF,TGTGCCAGCAGTGATAATGGGGGGATCTCAGGCTACACCTTC
TRBJ2-1,.,TRBV18,.,CASSPLKEGEQFF,TGTGCCAGCTCACCACTAAAAGAGGGTGAGCAGTTCTTC
TRBJ2-7,.,TRBV6-2/TRBV6-3,.,CASSYGVGVQGPIGEQYF,TGTGCCAGCAGTTACGGCGTTGGGGTCCAGGGCCCGATAGGCGAGCAGTACTTC
TRBJ2-1,.,TRBV27,TRBD2,CATAGRGVYNEQFF,TGTGCCACCGCCGGGCGGGGGGTCTACAATGAGCAGTTCTTC
TRBJ2-5,.,TRBV9,.,CASSVDADPGETQYF,TGTGCCAGCAGCGTAGATGCCGATCCAGGGGAGACCCAGTACTTC
TRBJ1-2,.,TRBV12-3/TRBV12-4,.,CASSLSLNYGYTF,TGTGCCAGCAGTTTATCACTTAACTATGGCTACACCTTC
TRBJ2-3,.,TRBV5-1,.,CASRTQGHPDTQYF,TGCGCCAGCAGAACACAGGGACACCCCGATACGCAGTATTTT
TRBJ1-1,.,TRBV4-2,.,CASSQEGSPGGNTEAFF,TGTGCCAGCAGCCAAGAGGGTTCCCCGGGGGGGAACACTGAAGCTTTCTTT
TRBJ1-1,.,TRBV2,.,CASSEQGTEAFF,TGTGCCAGCAGTGAACAGGGAACTGAAGCTTTCTTT
TRBJ2-1,.,TRBV4-2,.,CASSQEEWRSSYNEQFF,TGTGCCAGCAGCCAAGAAGAGTGGCGGAGCTCCTACAATGAGCAGTTCTTC
TRBJ2-1,.,TRBV7-2,TRBD2,CASSLNSYPSGGYNEQFF,TGTGCCAGCAGCTTAAATTCGTACCCTAGCGGGGGATATAATGAGCAGTTCTTC
TRBJ1-5,once,TRBV7-2,TRBD1,CASSTTGTSNQPQHF,TGTGCCAGCAGCACGACAGGGACAAGCAATCAGCCCCAGCATTTT
TRBJ2-1,.,TRBV10-2,TRBD1,CASSELQGGHNEQFF,TGCGCCAGCAGTGAGTTACAGGGGGGCCACAATGAGCAGTTCTTC
TRBJ2-1,once,TRBV7-6,.,CASSLVGTSYNEQFF,TGTGCCAGCAGCTTAGTTGGTACTTCCTACAATGAGCAGTTCTTC
TRBJ1-6,.,TRBV5-8,TRBD1,CASSSRSGGWDSPLHF,TGTGCCAGCAGCTCGAGGTCAGGGGGCTGGGATTCACCCCTCCACTTT
TRBJ1-1,.,TRBV5-1,.,CASSVMNTEAFF,TGCGCCAGCAGCGTCATGAACACTGAAGCTTTCTTT
TRBJ2-2,.,TRBV20-1,TRBD2,CSASGPSGGGELFF,TGCAGTGCTAGTGGGCCTAGCGGGGGCGGGGAGCTGTTTTTT